This is a list of T cell receptor beta chains from one sample in a study of CD8+CD57+ T cells in acquired aplastic anemia. TCRdb processed the reads anew with MiXCR; each CDR3 protein has one entry. The sample holds 250,000 to 350,000 distinct CDR3 sequences; around three fifths are singletons and the top ten take less than 9.5%. The specimen sequenced was sorted CD4+, CD8+, or CD8+CD57+ T cells (not recorded which) from PBMCs. These TCRs come from a human donor with severe aplastic anemia or a healthy control (not recorded which). Both conserved end residues are part of each CDR3. The D gene is left open where the match is weak. Not every row has a clone size; where given, it reads once, few, many or a size class.

j_call: TRBJ1-1; d_call: -; clone_size: few; v_call: TRBV5-8; cdr3_aa: CASSQEGRAPEAFF; cdr3_nt: TGTGCCAGCAGCCAAGAAGGTAGGGCCCCTGAAGCTTTCTTT
j_call: TRBJ1-1; d_call: -; clone_size: many; v_call: TRBV20-1; cdr3_aa: CSASLSPPGTEAFF; cdr3_nt: TGCAGTGCTAGTTTAAGCCCCCCGGGCACTGAAGCTTTCTTT
j_call: TRBJ2-3; d_call: -; clone_size: few; v_call: TRBV9; cdr3_aa: CASSLPTEDTQYF; cdr3_nt: TGTGCCAGCAGCCTCCCAACCGAGGATACGCAGTATTTT
j_call: TRBJ2-1; d_call: TRBD2; clone_size: -; v_call: TRBV7-8; cdr3_aa: CASIMNRDYIYNEQFF; cdr3_nt: TGTGCCAGCATCATGAATCGGGACTACATTTACAATGAGCAGTTCTTC
j_call: TRBJ2-2; d_call: -; clone_size: -; v_call: TRBV7-2; cdr3_aa: CAGTGRAGELFF; cdr3_nt: TGTGCCGGCACCGGCAGGGCCGGGGAGCTGTTTTTT
j_call: TRBJ2-5; d_call: -; clone_size: -; v_call: TRBV7-2; cdr3_aa: CASSLMPQETQYF; cdr3_nt: TGTGCCAGCAGCTTAATGCCTCAAGAGACCCAGTACTTC
j_call: TRBJ1-1; d_call: -; clone_size: -; v_call: TRBV20-1; cdr3_aa: CSARSPDGAFF; cdr3_nt: TGCAGTGCTAGATCCCCGGACGGAGCTTTCTTT
j_call: TRBJ2-1; d_call: -; clone_size: many; v_call: TRBV9; cdr3_aa: CASSVKVVGQQFF; cdr3_nt: TGTGCCAGCAGCGTCAAGGTCGTTGGGCAGCAGTTCTTC
j_call: TRBJ1-1; d_call: -; clone_size: few; v_call: TRBV29-1; cdr3_aa: CSVVGHLNTEAFF; cdr3_nt: TGCAGCGTTGTAGGCCATCTGAACACTGAAGCTTTCTTT
j_call: TRBJ2-7; d_call: -; clone_size: -; v_call: TRBV7-6; cdr3_aa: CASSLRPGDGEQYF; cdr3_nt: TGTGCCAGCAGCTTACGGCCAGGGGACGGCGAGCAGTACTTC
j_call: TRBJ1-6; d_call: -; clone_size: -; v_call: TRBV7-2; cdr3_aa: CASSLRGRNSPLHF; cdr3_nt: TGTGCCAGCAGCTTAAGGGGAAGGAATTCACCCCTCCACTTT
j_call: TRBJ1-6; d_call: -; clone_size: -; v_call: TRBV7-2; cdr3_aa: CASSLPRGGGLNSPLHF; cdr3_nt: TGTGCCAGCAGCTTGCCCCGGGGCGGGGGGTTGAACTCACCCCTCCACTTT
j_call: TRBJ1-3; d_call: TRBD1; clone_size: once; v_call: TRBV7-2; cdr3_aa: CASSSGTGYGNTIYF; cdr3_nt: TGTGCCAGCAGCTCCGGGACAGGGTACGGAAACACCATATATTTT
j_call: TRBJ2-1; d_call: -; clone_size: many; v_call: TRBV14; cdr3_aa: CASSQTREGAKFF; cdr3_nt: TGTGCCAGCAGCCAGACTCGTGAGGGCGCAAAGTTCTTC
j_call: TRBJ2-7; d_call: TRBD2; clone_size: -; v_call: TRBV20-1; cdr3_aa: CSARMASGPSYEQYF; cdr3_nt: TGCAGTGCTAGAATGGCTAGCGGGCCTTCCTACGAGCAGTACTTC
j_call: TRBJ2-1; d_call: TRBD2; clone_size: many; v_call: TRBV7-3; cdr3_aa: CASSLLAGGANEQFF; cdr3_nt: TGTGCCAGCAGCTTACTAGCGGGGGGGGCCAATGAGCAGTTCTTC
j_call: TRBJ2-3; d_call: TRBD1; clone_size: many; v_call: TRBV2; cdr3_aa: CATVTGGGADTQYF; cdr3_nt: TGTGCCACCGTTACAGGGGGCGGCGCAGATACGCAGTATTTT
j_call: TRBJ2-1; d_call: -; clone_size: -; v_call: TRBV6-6; cdr3_aa: CASRLRRGSSYNEQFF; cdr3_nt: TGTGCCAGCAGACTCCGTAGGGGAAGCTCCTACAATGAGCAGTTCTTC
j_call: TRBJ1-1; d_call: -; clone_size: -; v_call: TRBV6-4; cdr3_aa: CASSPTLTGNTEAFF; cdr3_nt: TGTGCCAGCAGTCCAACTCTCACAGGGAACACTGAAGCTTTCTTT
j_call: TRBJ1-2; d_call: -; clone_size: -; v_call: TRBV29-1; cdr3_aa: CSVEWAGEGYGYTF; cdr3_nt: TGCAGCGTTGAATGGGCGGGAGAGGGGTATGGCTACACCTTC
j_call: TRBJ2-7; d_call: TRBD1; clone_size: many; v_call: TRBV4-2; cdr3_aa: CASSREAGGSYEQYF; cdr3_nt: TGTGCCAGCAGCCGAGAGGCAGGGGGCTCCTACGAGCAGTACTTC
j_call: TRBJ1-1; d_call: -; clone_size: -; v_call: TRBV2; cdr3_aa: CASSHRPGLDTEAFF; cdr3_nt: TGCGCCAGCAGTCACAGGCCGGGTTTGGACACTGAAGCTTTCTTT
j_call: TRBJ2-5; d_call: -; clone_size: -; v_call: TRBV15; cdr3_aa: CATSRGWSPQETQYF; cdr3_nt: TGTGCCACCAGCAGAGGGTGGAGTCCCCAAGAGACCCAGTACTTC
j_call: TRBJ1-6; d_call: -; clone_size: few; v_call: TRBV19; cdr3_aa: CASSMGGGYSPLHF; cdr3_nt: TGTGCCAGTAGTATGGGAGGGGGTTATTCACCCCTCCACTTT
j_call: TRBJ1-4; d_call: -; clone_size: -; v_call: TRBV7-9; cdr3_aa: CASSSTTATNEKLFF; cdr3_nt: TGTGCCAGCAGCTCTACGACAGCAACTAATGAAAAACTGTTTTTT
j_call: TRBJ2-4; d_call: -; clone_size: -; v_call: TRBV3-1; cdr3_aa: CAASSLGKNIQYF; cdr3_nt: TGTGCCGCCTCCTCCTTGGGCAAAAACATTCAGTACTTC
j_call: TRBJ1-5; d_call: -; clone_size: -; v_call: TRBV20-1; cdr3_aa: CSANKRQGQLSNQPQHF; cdr3_nt: TGCAGTGCTAACAAACGTCAAGGACAGCTTAGCAATCAGCCCCAGCATTTT
j_call: TRBJ2-1; d_call: TRBD2; clone_size: -; v_call: TRBV7-8; cdr3_aa: CASSLSRGGHNEQFF; cdr3_nt: TGTGCCAGCAGCTTATCCCGGGGGGGCCACAATGAGCAGTTCTTC
j_call: TRBJ1-6; d_call: TRBD1; clone_size: many; v_call: TRBV12-5; cdr3_aa: CASGPGQGHSPLHF; cdr3_nt: TGTGCTAGTGGTCCAGGACAGGGTCATTCACCCCTCCACTTT
j_call: TRBJ2-7; d_call: -; clone_size: -; v_call: TRBV2; cdr3_aa: CASSGLLAYEQYF; cdr3_nt: TGTGCCAGCAGTGGGTTGCTTGCCTACGAGCAGTACTTC
j_call: TRBJ1-6; d_call: -; clone_size: -; v_call: TRBV20-1; cdr3_aa: CSARGQGTNSPLHF; cdr3_nt: TGCAGTGCTAGAGGGCAGGGCACAAATTCACCCCTCCACTTT
j_call: TRBJ1-4; d_call: -; clone_size: -; v_call: TRBV5-1; cdr3_aa: CASSLETVEEKLFF; cdr3_nt: TGCGCCAGCAGCTTGGAAACAGTGGAGGAAAAACTGTTTTTT
j_call: TRBJ1-1; d_call: -; clone_size: few; v_call: TRBV27; cdr3_aa: CASSLLGSADTEAFF; cdr3_nt: TGTGCCAGCAGTTTACTTGGGTCCGCGGACACTGAAGCTTTCTTT